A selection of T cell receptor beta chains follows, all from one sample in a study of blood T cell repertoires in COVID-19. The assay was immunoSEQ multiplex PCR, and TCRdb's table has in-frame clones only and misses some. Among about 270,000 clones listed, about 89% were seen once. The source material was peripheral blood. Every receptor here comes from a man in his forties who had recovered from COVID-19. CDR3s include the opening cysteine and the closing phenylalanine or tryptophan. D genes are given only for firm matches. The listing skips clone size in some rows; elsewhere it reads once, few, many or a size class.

DNA: TGTGCCAGCAGAACAGGGGGTCGGAGTCAGCCCCAGCATTTT
CDR3: CASRTGGRSQPQHF
J: TRBJ1-5
length: 14
V: TRBV6-5
size: few
D: TRBD1

DNA: TGTGCCAGCAGCTTAAAAATTCGACAGGGTAGCCTCTCTGGAAACACCATATATTTT
CDR3: CASSLKIRQGSLSGNTIYF
J: TRBJ1-3
length: 19
V: TRBV13
size: NA
D: TRBD1

DNA: TGTGCCAGCAGTTTATCGAACAATAATAATTCACCCCTCCACTTT
CDR3: CASSLSNNNNSPLHF
J: TRBJ1-6
length: 15
V: TRBV27
size: NA
D: NA

DNA: TGTGCCAGCAGTGAAAATGCGGCCGGCGGGGAGCAGTACTTC
CDR3: CASSENAAGGEQYF
J: TRBJ2-7
length: 14
V: TRBV2
size: many
D: NA

DNA: TGTGCCAGCAGCATGAGACAGCATGAAAAACTGTTTTTT
CDR3: CASSMRQHEKLFF
J: TRBJ1-4
length: 13
V: TRBV7-9
size: NA
D: NA

DNA: TGTGCCAGCAGCCGCGCAGGGGGCGGTTTAGGTGGCTACACCTTC
CDR3: CASSRAGGGLGGYTF
J: TRBJ1-2
length: 15
V: TRBV14
size: NA
D: TRBD1

DNA: TGTGCCTGGAGTATCCAGGGGGCCACTGAAGCTTTCTTT
CDR3: CAWSIQGATEAFF
J: TRBJ1-1
length: 13
V: TRBV30
size: NA
D: TRBD1

DNA: TGTGCTAGTGGTTTGGATGGCGCTTTCTTT
CDR3: CASGLDGAFF
J: TRBJ1-1
length: 10
V: TRBV12-5
size: NA
D: NA

DNA: TGTGCCAGCAGCAGAGGACAGACAACTAGCAATCAGCCCCAGCATTTT
CDR3: CASSRGQTTSNQPQHF
J: TRBJ1-5
length: 16
V: TRBV5-4
size: NA
D: NA

DNA: TGCGCCAGCAGCCAAGATTCGGAGGGGTACTGGAACACTGAAGCTTTCTTT
CDR3: CASSQDSEGYWNTEAFF
J: TRBJ1-1
length: 17
V: TRBV4-3
size: NA
D: NA

DNA: TGTGCCAGCAGCTTATACAAAAGCACAGATACGCAGTATTTT
CDR3: CASSLYKSTDTQYF
J: TRBJ2-3
length: 14
V: TRBV7-2
size: once
D: NA

DNA: TGTGCCAGCAGTGGAGGGAAGAACACTGAAGCTTTCTTT
CDR3: CASSGGKNTEAFF
J: TRBJ1-1
length: 13
V: TRBV25-1
size: NA
D: NA

DNA: TGTGCTAGTGGTTTCGGTGAAAAACTGTTTTTT
CDR3: CASGFGEKLFF
J: TRBJ1-4
length: 11
V: TRBV12-5
size: NA
D: NA

DNA: TGTGCCAGCAGCTTAGAGTTTGGCGGGAGGGCCGGGGATGAGCAGTTCTTC
CDR3: CASSLEFGGRAGDEQFF
J: TRBJ2-1
length: 17
V: TRBV7-2
size: NA
D: TRBD2

DNA: TGTGCCAGCAGCTTGGGGACTAGCGGCTACAATGAGCAGTTCTTC
CDR3: CASSLGTSGYNEQFF
J: TRBJ2-1
length: 15
V: TRBV11-2
size: NA
D: TRBD2

DNA: TGTGCCAGCAGGCGACAGGGGGCGTCAGGAAACACCATATATTTT
CDR3: CASRRQGASGNTIYF
J: TRBJ1-3
length: 15
V: TRBV7-8
size: NA
D: TRBD1

DNA: TGCGCCAGCAGCCAAGATACGGGCGCCAGGGGGTTGGAGACCCAGTACTTC
CDR3: CASSQDTGARGLETQYF
J: TRBJ2-5
length: 17
V: TRBV4-3
size: NA
D: TRBD1

DNA: TGTGCCAGCAGCCCCACCGGGACAGGGGGTGAAAAACTGTTTTTT
CDR3: CASSPTGTGGEKLFF
J: TRBJ1-4
length: 15
V: TRBV7-3
size: NA
D: TRBD1

DNA: TGCGCCAGCAGCCCTAGGTCGACTAACGAGCAGTACTTC
CDR3: CASSPRSTNEQYF
J: TRBJ2-7
length: 13
V: TRBV4-1
size: NA
D: NA

DNA: TGTGCCAGCAGATCTGTCGGGGGAGCGAACACCGGGGAGCTGTTTTTT
CDR3: CASRSVGGANTGELFF
J: TRBJ2-2
length: 16
V: TRBV7-2
size: NA
D: NA

DNA: TGCGCCAGCAGCTTTCGGGACAGCAGACGCGTCACAGATACGCAGTATTTT
CDR3: CASSFRDSRRVTDTQYF
J: TRBJ2-3
length: 17
V: TRBV4-1
size: NA
D: TRBD1

DNA: TGCGCCAGCAGTCCTCGACAGGGAGCTAACTATGGCTACACCTTC
CDR3: CASSPRQGANYGYTF
J: TRBJ1-2
length: 15
V: TRBV5-1
size: few
D: TRBD1

DNA: TGTGCCAGCAGCGTACGGGACAGGGGGCACGGAAAACTGTTTTTT
CDR3: CASSVRDRGHGKLFF
J: TRBJ1-4
length: 15
V: TRBV9
size: NA
D: TRBD1

DNA: TGTGCCAGCAGCGCTTCAGGGGTGACTGAAGCTTTCTTT
CDR3: CASSASGVTEAFF
J: TRBJ1-1
length: 13
V: TRBV7-9
size: NA
D: NA

DNA: TGTGCCAGCAGTTACTCGCCTGAACGGTCCGGGGAGCTGTTTTTT
CDR3: CASSYSPERSGELFF
J: TRBJ2-2
length: 15
V: TRBV6-5
size: NA
D: NA

DNA: TGTGCCAGCAGCTTGGATTGGGGGCCGAACACTGAAGCTTTCTTT
CDR3: CASSLDWGPNTEAFF
J: TRBJ1-1
length: 15
V: TRBV7-3
size: NA
D: NA

DNA: TGTGCCAGCAGTCCGGGGACTAGCGACAGAGATACGCAGTATTTT
CDR3: CASSPGTSDRDTQYF
J: TRBJ2-3
length: 15
V: TRBV6-5
size: NA
D: TRBD2

DNA: TGTGCCAGCAGTGCTCGGGTGATGATTGAAAAACTGTTTTTT
CDR3: CASSARVMIEKLFF
J: TRBJ1-4
length: 14
V: TRBV6-2/TRBV6-3
size: NA
D: NA

DNA: TGTGCCAGCAGTTACCTAACTGGGGCCAACGTCCTGACTTTC
CDR3: CASSYLTGANVLTF
J: TRBJ2-6
length: 14
V: TRBV6-2/TRBV6-3
size: NA
D: NA

DNA: TGTGCCAGCAGCCAAGTTCCGGGAAGGGTAAACACCGGGGAGCTGTTTTTT
CDR3: CASSQVPGRVNTGELFF
J: TRBJ2-2
length: 17
V: TRBV3-1/TRBV3-2
size: once
D: NA

DNA: TGTGCCAGCAGCCTAGGAAGCGGGAGGGGCTCCTACAATGAGCAGTTCTTC
CDR3: CASSLGSGRGSYNEQFF
J: TRBJ2-1
length: 17
V: TRBV7-2
size: NA
D: TRBD2

DNA: TGTGCCAGCAGCCCCTCGCAGCGGGGCTACAATGAGCAGTTCTTC
CDR3: CASSPSQRGYNEQFF
J: TRBJ2-1
length: 15
V: TRBV9
size: NA
D: TRBD2

DNA: TGTGCCAGCTCATCCGCTACCGCAGATACGCAGTATTTT
CDR3: CASSSATADTQYF
J: TRBJ2-3
length: 13
V: TRBV18
size: NA
D: NA

DNA: TGCAGCGTCCAAGGCGGGGGACAGGGCACAGATACGCAGTATTTT
CDR3: CSVQGGGQGTDTQYF
J: TRBJ2-3
length: 15
V: TRBV29-1
size: NA
D: NA

DNA: TGTGCCAGCAGTCCTGACAGAGGCAGGTCGTACTTC
CDR3: CASSPDRGRSYF
J: TRBJ2-7
length: 12
V: TRBV7-6
size: NA
D: NA

DNA: TGTGCCAGCAGCTTAGCTTTTAGCGCCAACATTCAGTACTTC
CDR3: CASSLAFSANIQYF
J: TRBJ2-4
length: 14
V: TRBV7-2
size: once
D: NA

DNA: TGTGCCAGCAGCTTGGGACAGATGAGAATTTACAATGAGCAGTTCTTC
CDR3: CASSLGQMRIYNEQFF
J: TRBJ2-1
length: 16
V: TRBV11-1
size: once
D: TRBD1

DNA: TGTGCCAGCAGCCCAATTAGCGGGGCCGGCACAGATACGCAGTATTTT
CDR3: CASSPISGAGTDTQYF
J: TRBJ2-3
length: 16
V: TRBV7-3
size: NA
D: TRBD2

DNA: TGTGCCAGCAGTGAAGGGGCGGGAGTATACGAGCAGTACTTC
CDR3: CASSEGAGVYEQYF
J: TRBJ2-7
length: 14
V: TRBV2
size: NA
D: TRBD2

DNA: TGTGCCAGCAGTCTGGGACAGCCCTTCGAAGGTGAGCAGTTCTTC
CDR3: CASSLGQPFEGEQFF
J: TRBJ2-1
length: 15
V: TRBV6-6
size: NA
D: TRBD1

DNA: TGTGCCAGCAGCTTAACGTACAGCACCCGCTACAATGAGCAGTTCTTC
CDR3: CASSLTYSTRYNEQFF
J: TRBJ2-1
length: 16
V: TRBV7-3
size: NA
D: NA

DNA: TGCGCCAGCAGCCTACGACAGGGGAATGAAAAACTGTTTTTT
CDR3: CASSLRQGNEKLFF
J: TRBJ1-4
length: 14
V: TRBV4-3
size: NA
D: TRBD1

DNA: TGCGCCAGCAGCCAAGCGGATGCTGGTGTCGTGAGGGGGGAGCTGTTTTTT
CDR3: CASSQADAGVVRGELFF
J: TRBJ2-2
length: 17
V: TRBV4-3
size: NA
D: NA

DNA: TGTGCCAGCAGCTTACTAGCGGGGATAGGCTCCTACAATGAGCAGTTCTTC
CDR3: CASSLLAGIGSYNEQFF
J: TRBJ2-1
length: 17
V: TRBV5-6
size: few
D: TRBD2

DNA: TGTGCCAGCTCACCCTTACAGGGAAAGAACACTGAAGCTTTCTTT
CDR3: CASSPLQGKNTEAFF
J: TRBJ1-1
length: 15
V: TRBV18
size: NA
D: NA

DNA: TGCGCCAGCAGCTTGGAAGGCCTAGCGGGAGGCGGGAATGAGCAGTTCTTC
CDR3: CASSLEGLAGGGNEQFF
J: TRBJ2-1
length: 17
V: TRBV5-1
size: NA
D: TRBD2

DNA: TGTGCCAGTGCAGGGCGTCGTAACACTGAAGCTTTCTTT
CDR3: CASAGRRNTEAFF
J: TRBJ1-1
length: 13
V: TRBV12-3/TRBV12-4
size: NA
D: NA

DNA: TGTGCCAGCAGCTTAGTTCGCCGGGGGGGATACAATGAGCAGTTCTTC
CDR3: CASSLVRRGGYNEQFF
J: TRBJ2-1
length: 16
V: TRBV7-6
size: NA
D: TRBD2

DNA: TGTGCCAGCAGTTACCGGGGACTAGCGGGATTAGTGCAGTACTTC
CDR3: CASSYRGLAGLVQYF
J: TRBJ2-7
length: 15
V: TRBV6-5
size: NA
D: TRBD2

DNA: TGTGCCAGCAGCTTCCCAGCGGGGATCCAAGAGACCCAGTACTTC
CDR3: CASSFPAGIQETQYF
J: TRBJ2-5
length: 15
V: TRBV7-9
size: NA
D: TRBD2

DNA: TGTGCCATCAGTGCCAACCGCGGGGGGGCCTTTTACAATGAGCAGTTCTTC
CDR3: CAISANRGGAFYNEQFF
J: TRBJ2-1
length: 17
V: TRBV10-3
size: NA
D: TRBD2

DNA: TGTGCCAGCAGTTATACCCCTACAGGGCACAGGGGCTACACCTTC
CDR3: CASSYTPTGHRGYTF
J: TRBJ1-2
length: 15
V: TRBV6-5
size: NA
D: NA

DNA: TGTGCCAGCAGCTTACCAGCGGGAGGGCCAAGCACCGGGGAGCTGTTTTTT
CDR3: CASSLPAGGPSTGELFF
J: TRBJ2-2
length: 17
V: TRBV7-3
size: NA
D: TRBD2